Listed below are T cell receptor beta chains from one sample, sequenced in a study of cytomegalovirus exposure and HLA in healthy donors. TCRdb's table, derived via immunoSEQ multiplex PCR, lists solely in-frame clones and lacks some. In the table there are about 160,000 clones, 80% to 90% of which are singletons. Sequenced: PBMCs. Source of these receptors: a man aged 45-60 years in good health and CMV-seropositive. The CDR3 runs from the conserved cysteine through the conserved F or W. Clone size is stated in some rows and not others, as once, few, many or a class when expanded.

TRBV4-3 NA CASSQDRGLAKNIQYF
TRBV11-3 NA CASSSGTGNRDEQFF
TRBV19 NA CASRRGQGASRAFF
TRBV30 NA CAWSPIRRTGPYEQYF
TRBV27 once CASSLGSGVGYTF
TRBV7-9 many CASSSGGTGPSPLHF
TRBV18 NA CASSPSGGDGGEKLFF
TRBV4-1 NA CASSQDPSQETQYF
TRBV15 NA CATSLRRTSGTHTDTQYF
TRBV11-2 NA CASSLGLAGGYNEQFF
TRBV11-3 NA CASSRGGSNTAQFF
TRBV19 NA CASRLRDRGRESNYGYTF